This T cell receptor beta chain originates from a study of T-cell memory formation after mild COVID-19. Using its own MiXCR run on the 5' RACE reads, TCRdb lists one record per CDR3 protein. The sample carries hundreds of thousands of distinct CDR3 sequences, about 20% recorded once. This clonotype was recorded many times. CDR1 is DFQATT, CDR2 SNEGSKA, per germline (reference sequence). The CDR3 extends over 13 amino acids. V shed 5 bases, J shed 2 bases, and the junction held 4 bases outside the gene matches. Sample: PBMCs or a T cell subset sorted from them (not recorded which). The clonotype was recovered from an adult woman who had mild COVID-19 (a few samples of this study predate the infection). Cell type and time point are not known. The gene calls are TRBV20-1 and TRBJ2-3; 7 nucleotides match TRBD2. The CDR3 coding sequence is TGCAGTGCTCGGGGGAGGGTCACAGATACGCAGTATTTT. Translating gives CSARGRVTDTQYF.